The sequence of this T cell receptor (beta chain) was determined in a study of blood T cells in healthy people across ages. At least 5.5 micrograms of total RNA were extracted per sample. Together with a sample-barcoded 5' primer, a J-beta primer mix was included in a second PCR lasting about 6 to 11 cycles. TCRdb reanalysed the 5' RACE reads using MiXCR and keeps one entry per CDR3 protein. The sample has some 1.6 million distinct CDR3 sequences, about 31% seen once. Germline V lookup: CDR1 SEHNR, CDR2 FQNEAQ (reference sequence). V was pared by 5 bases and J by 9 bases, with 13 bases between. The CDR3 is 13 residues long. Only a few counts were recorded for this clonotype.

Material for sequencing was blood. The rearrangement links TRBV7-9 to TRBJ2-2; D is ambiguous. The clonotype originates from a woman aged 25-40 years in good health. CDR3 nucleotide sequence: TGTGCCAGCAGCACCCCCTTTCCCAGGGAGCTGTTTTTT. Amino acids: CASSTPFPRELFF.